These 6 T cell receptor beta chains were sequenced from one sample in a study of T cells in Graves' hyperthyroidism and ophthalmopathy. Template material for amplifying TCR beta CDR3 regions consisted of RNA transcripts. Carried out on the TCR CDR3, a first-round RT-PCR used the HTBI primer set. MiXCR was run by TCRdb on the multiplex PCR reads, yielding one entry per CDR3 protein. This sample has roughly 530,000 distinct CDR3 sequences, with about 15% found just once. Sample: blood. The receptors originated from a young woman with Graves' ophthalmopathy.

The chain joins TRBV5-5 to TRBJ2-2; TRBD1 agrees at 10 bases. The CDR3 spans 17 residues. The junction had 8 bases not matched to a gene; V was cut back by 2 bases and J by 4 bases. The germline V gene encodes CDR1 SGHKS and CDR2 YYEKEE (reference sequence). The CDR3 sequence: CASSFTGTGATTGELFF. DNA for the CDR3: TGTGCCAGCAGCTTCACCGGGACAGGGGCCACCACCGGGGAGCTGTTTTTT.

This clonotype was seen more than once but under ten times. J is TRBJ1-5 and V is TRBV28, with unresolved D. Germline V CDR1 and CDR2: MDHEN, SYDVKM. This CDR3 is 16 amino acids long. The V and J ends lost 2 bases and 5 bases respectively, with 16 bases between them. Here the CDR3 reads CASSLISVWLHQPQHF. CDR3 nucleotide sequence: TGTGCCAGCAGTTTAATTTCAGTCTGGCTACATCAGCCCCAGCATTTT.

The rearrangement links TRBV20-1 to TRBJ1-2, with D possibly matching TRBD1 (6 bases). Deletions cut 2 bases from V and 0 bases from J, with 19 bases between. The CDR3 has 17 amino acids. Germline V CDR1 and CDR2: DFQATT, SNEGSKA (reference sequence). The CDR3 DNA sequence: TGCAGTGCTAGAACAAACAGGGAGATAATAGCTAACTATGGCTACACCTTC. The encoded protein is CSARTNREIIANYGYTF.

The sample holds many counts of this clonotype. The chain recombines TRBV3-1 with TRBJ1-2; D gene unclear. The length of the CDR3 is 16 residues. Per the germline V gene, CDR1 is LGHDT and CDR2 is YNNKEL (reference sequence). Trimming removed 1 base from V and 3 bases from J, with 15 bases in between. In DNA, the CDR3 is TGTGCCAGCAGCCAAGCGGTGCCGGACGGAGACTATGGCTACACCTTC. This translates into CASSQAVPDGDYGYTF.

This rearrangement joins TRBV7-9 to TRBJ1-4; D is unclear. CDR1 and CDR2 (germline): SEHNR, FQNEAQ (reference sequence). V was trimmed by 3 bases and J by 5 bases, leaving 7 bases between them. The CDR3 sequence is 13 residues long. The CDR3 is CASSFSLNEKLFF. The CDR3 DNA follows: TGTGCCAGCAGCTTCTCTTTAAATGAAAAACTGTTTTTT.

The CDR3 protein is CASSIEPSGGSQYF. CDR3 sequence (DNA): TGTGCCAGTAGTATAGAGCCTAGCGGGGGTTCGCAGTATTTT. The V call is TRBV19, the J call TRBJ2-3; 10 bases are a match to TRBD2. Germline V gene data show CDR1 as LNHDA and CDR2 as SQIVND (reference sequence). Trimming cost V 0 bases and J 10 bases; bases outside gene matches: 4. The CDR3 totals 14 residues.